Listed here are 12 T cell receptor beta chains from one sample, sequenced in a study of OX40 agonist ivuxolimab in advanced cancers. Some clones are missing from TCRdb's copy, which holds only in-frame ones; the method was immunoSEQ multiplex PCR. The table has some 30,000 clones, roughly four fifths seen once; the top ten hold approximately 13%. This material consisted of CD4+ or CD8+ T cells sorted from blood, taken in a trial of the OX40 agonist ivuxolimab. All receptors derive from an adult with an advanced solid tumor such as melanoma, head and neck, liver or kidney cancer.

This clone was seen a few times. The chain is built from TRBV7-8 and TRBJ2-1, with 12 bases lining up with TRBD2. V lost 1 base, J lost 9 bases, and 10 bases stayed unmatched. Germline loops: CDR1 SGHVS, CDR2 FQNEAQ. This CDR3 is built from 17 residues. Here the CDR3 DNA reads TGTGCCAGCAGCTTAGTGACTAGCGGGGGCAAAGTTCGTGAGCAGTTCTTC. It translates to CASSLVTSGGKVREQFF.

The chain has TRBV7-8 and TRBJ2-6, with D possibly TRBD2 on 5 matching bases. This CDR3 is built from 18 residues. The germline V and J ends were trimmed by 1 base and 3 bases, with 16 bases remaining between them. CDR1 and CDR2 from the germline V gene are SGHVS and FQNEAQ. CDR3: CASSLGREPVSGANVLTF. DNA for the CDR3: TGTGCCAGCAGCTTAGGTCGGGAACCCGTAAGTGGGGCCAACGTCCTGACTTTC.

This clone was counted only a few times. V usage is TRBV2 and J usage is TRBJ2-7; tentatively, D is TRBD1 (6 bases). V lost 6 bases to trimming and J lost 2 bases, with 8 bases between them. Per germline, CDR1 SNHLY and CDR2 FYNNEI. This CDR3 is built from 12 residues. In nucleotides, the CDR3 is TGTGCCAGCAGGGGACAAGCCTACGAGCAGTACTTC. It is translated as CASRGQAYEQYF.

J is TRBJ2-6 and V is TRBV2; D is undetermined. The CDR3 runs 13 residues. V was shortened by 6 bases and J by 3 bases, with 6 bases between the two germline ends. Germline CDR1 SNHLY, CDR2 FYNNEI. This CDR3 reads CASRTGGANVLTF. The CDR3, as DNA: TGTGCCAGCAGGACCGGTGGGGCCAACGTCCTGACTTTC.

CDR3 amino acids: CAISVAGGNQPQHF. The DNA of the CDR3 is TGTGCCATCAGTGTAGCAGGGGGCAATCAGCCCCAGCATTTT. This chain joins TRBV10-3 and TRBJ1-5, with D possibly being TRBD1 (6 bases). The CDR3 sequence is 14 residues long. Germline V gives CDR1 ENHRY, CDR2 SYGVKD. The V end lost 4 bases, the J end lost 2 bases, and 9 bases lay between the germline ends.

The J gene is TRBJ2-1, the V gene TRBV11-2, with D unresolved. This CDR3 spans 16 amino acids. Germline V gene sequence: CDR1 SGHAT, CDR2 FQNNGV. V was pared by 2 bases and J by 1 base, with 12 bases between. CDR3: CASSLPGSYSYNEQFF. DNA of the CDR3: TGTGCCAGCAGCTTACCGGGCTCCTATTCCTACAATGAGCAGTTCTTC.

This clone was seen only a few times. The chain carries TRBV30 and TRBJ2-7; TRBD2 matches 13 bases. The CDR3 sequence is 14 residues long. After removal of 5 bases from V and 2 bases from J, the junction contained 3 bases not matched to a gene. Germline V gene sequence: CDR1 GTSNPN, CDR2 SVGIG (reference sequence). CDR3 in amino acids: CAWATSGGAYEQYF. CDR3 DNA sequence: TGTGCCTGGGCAACTAGCGGGGGGGCCTACGAGCAGTACTTC. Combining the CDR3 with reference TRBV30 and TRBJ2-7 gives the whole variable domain SQTIHQWPATLVQPVGSPLSLECTVEGTSNPNLYWYRQAAGRGLQLLFYSVGIGQISSEVPQNLSASRPQDRQFILSSKKLLLSDSGFYLCAWATSGGAYEQYFGPGTRLTVT.

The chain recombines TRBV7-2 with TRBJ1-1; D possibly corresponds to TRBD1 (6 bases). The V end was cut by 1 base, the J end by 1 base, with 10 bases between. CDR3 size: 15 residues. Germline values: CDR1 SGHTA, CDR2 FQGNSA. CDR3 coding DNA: TGTGCCAGCAGCTTAGTTGGGACACGGAACACTGAAGCTTTCTTT. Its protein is CASSLVGTRNTEAFF.

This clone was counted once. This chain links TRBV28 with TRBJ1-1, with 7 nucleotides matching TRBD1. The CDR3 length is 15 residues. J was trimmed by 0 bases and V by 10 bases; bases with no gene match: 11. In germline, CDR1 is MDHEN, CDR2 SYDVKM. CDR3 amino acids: CATDDSTGMNTEAFF. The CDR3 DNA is TGTGCCACGGATGACTCGACAGGGATGAACACTGAAGCTTTCTTT.

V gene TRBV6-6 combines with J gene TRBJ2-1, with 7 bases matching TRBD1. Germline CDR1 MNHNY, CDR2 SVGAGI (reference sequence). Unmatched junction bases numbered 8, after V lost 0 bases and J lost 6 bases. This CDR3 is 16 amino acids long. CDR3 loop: CASSYSYRGGTNEQFF. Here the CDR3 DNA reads TGTGCCAGCAGTTACTCATACAGGGGTGGGACCAATGAGCAGTTCTTC.

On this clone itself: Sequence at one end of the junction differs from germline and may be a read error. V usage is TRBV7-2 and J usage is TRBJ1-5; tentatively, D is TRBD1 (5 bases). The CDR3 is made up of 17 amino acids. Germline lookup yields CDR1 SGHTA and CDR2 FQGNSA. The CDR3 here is CAGSLARGSDGWQPQHF. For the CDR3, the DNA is TGTGCCGGCAGCTTAGCGCGGGGCTCTGACGGGTGGCAGCCCCAGCATTTT. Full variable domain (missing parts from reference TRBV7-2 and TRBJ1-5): GAGVSQSPSNKVTEKGKDVELRCDPISGHTALYWYRQSLGQGLEFLIYFQGNSAPDKSGLPSDRFSAERTGGSVSTLTIQRTQQEDSAVYLCAGSLARGSDGWQPQHFGDGTRLSIL.

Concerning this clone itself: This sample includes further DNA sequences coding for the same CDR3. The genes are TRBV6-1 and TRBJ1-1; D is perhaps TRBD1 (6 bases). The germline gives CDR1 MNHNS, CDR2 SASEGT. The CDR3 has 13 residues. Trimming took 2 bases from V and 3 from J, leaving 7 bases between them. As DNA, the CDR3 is TGTGCCAGCAGTGAACGACAGGACACTGAAGCTTTCTTT. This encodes CASSERQDTEAFF.